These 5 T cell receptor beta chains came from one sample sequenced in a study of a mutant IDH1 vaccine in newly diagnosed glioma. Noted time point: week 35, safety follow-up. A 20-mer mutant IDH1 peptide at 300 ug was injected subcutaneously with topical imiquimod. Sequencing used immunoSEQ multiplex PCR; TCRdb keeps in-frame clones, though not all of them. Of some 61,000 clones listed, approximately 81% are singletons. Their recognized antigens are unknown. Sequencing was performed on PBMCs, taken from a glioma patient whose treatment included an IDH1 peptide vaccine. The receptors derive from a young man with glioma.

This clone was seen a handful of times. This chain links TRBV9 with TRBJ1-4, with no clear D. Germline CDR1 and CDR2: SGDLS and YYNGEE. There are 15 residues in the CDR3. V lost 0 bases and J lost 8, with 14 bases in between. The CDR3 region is CASSVGNNPWEKLFF. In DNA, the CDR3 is TGTGCCAGCAGCGTAGGTAACAACCCCTGGGAAAAACTGTTTTTT.

CDR3 DNA sequence: TGTGCCTGGAGTGTTACAGGGGGCCAAGAGACCCAGTACTTC. This translates into CAWSVTGGQETQYF. The chain recombines TRBV30 with TRBJ2-5; TRBD1 aligns across 8 bases. V lost 0 bases to trimming and J lost 1 base; unmatched junction nucleotides: 1. This CDR3 contains 14 residues. Germline V lookup: CDR1 GTSNPN, CDR2 SVGIG (reference sequence).

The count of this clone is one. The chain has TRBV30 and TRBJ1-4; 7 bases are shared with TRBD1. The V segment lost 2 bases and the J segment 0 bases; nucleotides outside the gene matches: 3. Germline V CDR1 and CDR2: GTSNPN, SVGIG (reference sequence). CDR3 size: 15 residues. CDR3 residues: CAWSFGTATNEKLFF. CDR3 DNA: TGTGCCTGGAGTTTCGGGACAGCAACTAATGAAAAACTGTTTTTT.

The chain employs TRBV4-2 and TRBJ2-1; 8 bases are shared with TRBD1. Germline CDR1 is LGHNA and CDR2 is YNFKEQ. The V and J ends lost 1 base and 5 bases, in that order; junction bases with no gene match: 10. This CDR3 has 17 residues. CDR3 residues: CASSQALTGAGDNEQFF. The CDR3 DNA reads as TGTGCCAGCAGCCAAGCCTTGACAGGGGCAGGGGACAATGAGCAGTTCTTC.

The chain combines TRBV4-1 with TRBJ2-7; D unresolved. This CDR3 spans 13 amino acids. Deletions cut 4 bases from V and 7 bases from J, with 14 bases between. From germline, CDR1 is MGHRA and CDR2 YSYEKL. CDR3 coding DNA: TGCGCCAGCAGCCCGACTGGTCGGGCTGAGCAGTACTTC. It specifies CASSPTGRAEQYF.